This T cell receptor (beta chain) was sequenced in a study of control samples from healthy donors and cancer patients (dated by TCRdb to between 2020 and 2021). The CDR3 runs 16 residues from the cysteine to the phenylalanine. Just CDR3 DNA is preserved here, 48 bases in frame from base 1. CDR1 and CDR2, looked up from the germline V gene (reference sequence), are LGHDT and YNNKEL. V is shortened by 4 bases, J by 3 bases, and the region joining them spans 18 bases. As to this clone: Its antigen is currently not known. Base qualities are not provided; no much larger clone lies one nucleotide away.

Library preparation employed the immunoSEQ multiplex PCR assay. This immuneACCESS table, as held by TCRdb, lists in-frame sequences with V and J called but not all clones. Of the missing ones, under half trace to an unresolved V gene in checked studies; the others have no known cause. Here the sample has approximately 69,000 clones; more than 70% occur a single time. Of the sample, roughly 6% is held by the ten largest clones. The chain links TRBV3-1 (or the pseudogene TRBV3-2) with TRBJ1-2; the D gene cannot be named for sure. Sequenced material: PBMCs. The TCR was taken from a man between 60 and 70 years old with colorectal cancer. The DNA reads TGTGCCAGCAGCCGAGAGACGGGAAAGGGATACTATGGCTACACCTTC. Its product reads: CASSRETGKGYYGYTF.